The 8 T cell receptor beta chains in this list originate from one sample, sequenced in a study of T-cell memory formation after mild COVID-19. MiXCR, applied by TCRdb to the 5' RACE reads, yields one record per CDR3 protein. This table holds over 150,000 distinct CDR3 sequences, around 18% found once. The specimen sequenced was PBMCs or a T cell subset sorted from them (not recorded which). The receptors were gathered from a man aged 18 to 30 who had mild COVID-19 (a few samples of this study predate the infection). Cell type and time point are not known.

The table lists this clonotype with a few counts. CDR3 sequence (DNA): TGTGCCAGCAGCTCCAGACAGGGACTAACTGAAGCTTTCTTT. Translating gives CASSSRQGLTEAFF. The chain combines TRBV7-2 with TRBJ1-1; 7 positions match TRBD1. The germline V gene has CDR1 SGHTA and CDR2 FQGNSA. The CDR3 runs to 14 residues. V trimming: 4 bases; J trimming: 5 bases; junction bases outside the gene matches: 7.

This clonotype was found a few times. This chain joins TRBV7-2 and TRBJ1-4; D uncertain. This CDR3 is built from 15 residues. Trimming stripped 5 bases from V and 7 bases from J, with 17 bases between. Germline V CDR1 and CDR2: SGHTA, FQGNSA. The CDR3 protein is CASSLGPSRGEKLFF. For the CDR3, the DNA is TGTGCCAGCAGCCTGGGCCCATCCCGGGGTGAAAAACTGTTTTTT.

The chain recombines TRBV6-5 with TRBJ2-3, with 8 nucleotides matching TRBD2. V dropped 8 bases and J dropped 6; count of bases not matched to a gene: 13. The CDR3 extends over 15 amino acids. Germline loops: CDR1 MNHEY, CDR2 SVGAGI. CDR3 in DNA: TGTGCCAGCCGAGGGGCTAGCGGGCGGTGGGATACGCAGTATTTT. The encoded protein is CASRGASGRWDTQYF.

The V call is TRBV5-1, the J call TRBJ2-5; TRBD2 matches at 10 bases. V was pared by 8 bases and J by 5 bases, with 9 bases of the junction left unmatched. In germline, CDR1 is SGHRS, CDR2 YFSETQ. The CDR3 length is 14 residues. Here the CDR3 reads CASKAGGPWETQYF. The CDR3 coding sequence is TGCGCCAGTAAAGCGGGGGGGCCTTGGGAGACCCAGTACTTC.

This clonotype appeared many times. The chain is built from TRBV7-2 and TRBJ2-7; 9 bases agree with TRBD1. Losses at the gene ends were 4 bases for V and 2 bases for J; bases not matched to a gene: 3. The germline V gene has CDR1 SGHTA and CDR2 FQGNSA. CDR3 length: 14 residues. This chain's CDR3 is CASSSDRGTYEQYF. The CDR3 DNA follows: TGTGCCAGCAGCTCGGACAGGGGCACCTACGAGCAGTACTTC.

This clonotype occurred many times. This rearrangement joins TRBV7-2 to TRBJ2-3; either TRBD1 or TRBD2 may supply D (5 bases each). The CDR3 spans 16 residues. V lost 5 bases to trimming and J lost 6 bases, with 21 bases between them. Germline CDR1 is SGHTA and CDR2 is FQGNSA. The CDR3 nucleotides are TGTGCCAGCAGCCAGGGTTTCATAACTCCGGGGGATACGCAGTATTTT. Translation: CASSQGFITPGDTQYF.

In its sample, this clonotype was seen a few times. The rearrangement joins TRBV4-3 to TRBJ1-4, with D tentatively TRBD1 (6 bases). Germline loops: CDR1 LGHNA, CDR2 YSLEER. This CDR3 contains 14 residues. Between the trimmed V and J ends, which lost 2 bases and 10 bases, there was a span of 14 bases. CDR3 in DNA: TGCGCCAGCAGCCAAAAAAGTTTAGGGGGAAAACTGTTTTTT. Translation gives CASSQKSLGGKLFF.

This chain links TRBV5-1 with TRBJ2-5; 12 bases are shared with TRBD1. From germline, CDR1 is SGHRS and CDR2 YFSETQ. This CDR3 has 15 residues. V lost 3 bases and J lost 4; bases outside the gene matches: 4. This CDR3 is CASSSGGQGAETQYF. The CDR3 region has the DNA TGCGCCAGCAGCTCGGGGGGACAGGGGGCAGAGACCCAGTACTTC. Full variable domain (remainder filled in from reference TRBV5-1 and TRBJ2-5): KAGVTQTPRYLIKTRGQQVTLSCSPISGHRSVSWYQQTPGQGLQFLFEYFSETQRNKGNFPGRFSGRQFSNSRSEMNVSTLELGDSALYLCASSSGGQGAETQYFGPGTRLLVL.